This TCR beta chain is drawn from a study of OX40 agonist ivuxolimab in advanced cancers. Study in general: Patients were dosed intravenously with ivuxolimab at 0.01 to 10 mg/kg every 2 weeks.

Points on this clone: Its antigen remains unknown.

CDR1 is SGHRS and CDR2 is YFSETQ in the germline V gene. With 3 bases removed from V and 1 base from J, the gap between germline ends came to 7 bases. The CDR3 spans 14 residues. Clones were sequenced by immunoSEQ multiplex PCR, and TCRdb holds only the in-frame ones, with some missing. The table shows 80,000 or so clones, with just under 85% occurring only once. Study-level findings and limits: The study observed clonal expansion of CD4+ and CD8+ blood T cells by week 6 at 0.1 to 3.0 mg/kg. Some nonresponders likewise displayed low normalized T-cell clonal expansion.

Here the sequenced sample was CD4+ or CD8+ T cells sorted from blood, taken in a trial of the OX40 agonist ivuxolimab. This clonotype was sampled from an adult with an advanced solid tumor such as melanoma, head and neck, liver or kidney cancer. This chain joins TRBV5-1 and TRBJ2-2; D is uncertain. The DNA for the CDR3 is TGCGCCAGCAGCTGGGCGAAGAACACCGGGGAGCTGTTTTTT. It specifies CASSWAKNTGELFF.